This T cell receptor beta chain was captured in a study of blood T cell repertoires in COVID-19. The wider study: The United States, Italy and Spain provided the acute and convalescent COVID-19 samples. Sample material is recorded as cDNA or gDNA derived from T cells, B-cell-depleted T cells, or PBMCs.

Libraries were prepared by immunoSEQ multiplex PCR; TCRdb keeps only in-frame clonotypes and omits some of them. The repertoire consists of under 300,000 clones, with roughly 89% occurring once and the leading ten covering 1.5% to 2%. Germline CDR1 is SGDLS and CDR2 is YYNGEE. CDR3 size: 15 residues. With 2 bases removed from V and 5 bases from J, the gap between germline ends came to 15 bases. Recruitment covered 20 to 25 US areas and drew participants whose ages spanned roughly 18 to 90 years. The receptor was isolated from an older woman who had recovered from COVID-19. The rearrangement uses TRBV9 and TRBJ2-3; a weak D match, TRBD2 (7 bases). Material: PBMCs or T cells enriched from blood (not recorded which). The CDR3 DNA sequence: TGTGCCAGCAGCGTCTTCGGGGGGCTTGAAGATACGCAGTATTTT. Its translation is CASSVFGGLEDTQYF.